The 31 T cell receptor beta chains in this list originate from one sample, sequenced in a study of cytomegalovirus exposure and HLA in healthy donors. PCR employed 60 Vbeta and 13 Jbeta primers. Sequenced by immunoSEQ multiplex PCR; TCRdb stores in-frame clones only, minus some. This repertoire includes around 100,000 clones. The sequenced sample was PBMCs. The receptors were sampled from a man in his fifties in good health and CMV-seronegative.

The V call is TRBV15, the J call TRBJ2-1; TRBD1 matches 7 bases. The CDR3 has 19 amino acids. Germline V gene data show CDR1 as LNHNV and CDR2 as YYDKDF (reference sequence). With 0 bases clipped from V and 2 bases from J, the junction kept 13 bases outside the gene matches. The DNA for the CDR3 is TGTGCCACCAGCAGAGATTACCTGACCGGACAGGCCGCCTACAATGAGCAGTTCTTC. Translation: CATSRDYLTGQAAYNEQFF.

This sequence joins TRBV9 and TRBJ2-1, with D unclear. The CDR3 sequence is 15 residues long. Between the trimmed V and J ends, which lost 1 base and 3 bases, there was a span of 11 bases. Germline V gene lookup returns CDR1 SGDLS and CDR2 YYNGEE. CDR3 region: CASSVSSAIYNEQFF. The CDR3 DNA reads as TGTGCCAGCAGCGTAAGCAGCGCGATCTACAATGAGCAGTTCTTC.

The chain combines TRBV11-2 with TRBJ2-7, with D possibly being TRBD2 (5 bases). V was pared by 1 base and J by 1 base, with 11 bases between. The germline V gene has CDR1 SGHAT and CDR2 FQNNGV. CDR3 length: 15 residues. CDR3 region: CASSLVGQRSYEQYF. The CDR3 nucleotides are TGTGCCAGCAGCTTAGTGGGCCAGCGGTCCTACGAGCAGTACTTC.

The chain uses TRBV5-1 and TRBJ2-3; TRBD1 agrees at 10 bases. CDR1 is SGHRS and CDR2 is YFSETQ in the germline V gene. The CDR3 runs to 14 residues. V shed 2 bases, J shed 4 bases, and the junction held 1 base outside the gene matches. The CDR3 spells CASSFGQGADTQYF. The CDR3 DNA is TGCGCCAGCAGCTTCGGACAGGGGGCAGATACGCAGTATTTT.

The CDR3: CASSTRGGANVLTF. DNA of the CDR3: TGTGCCAGCAGCACCCGAGGTGGGGCCAACGTCCTGACTTTC. This rearrangement joins TRBV9 to TRBJ2-6; D gene uncertain. Germline CDR1 reads SGDLS; CDR2 reads YYNGEE. The CDR3 runs 14 residues. Trimming removed 4 bases at V and 3 bases at J, with 8 bases between.

The V and J genes are TRBV5-1 and TRBJ2-5; TRBD1 agrees at 7 bases. Germline V lookup: CDR1 SGHRS, CDR2 YFSETQ. This CDR3 is built from 15 residues. After removal of 4 bases from V and 4 bases from J, the junction contained 10 bases not matched to a gene. The CDR3 coding sequence is TGCGCCAGCAGCCCGGAGGTTACAGGGGTAGAGACCCAGTACTTC. Translated: CASSPEVTGVETQYF.

This chain connects TRBV7-2 to TRBJ1-5; unclear D gene. The germline gives CDR1 SGHTA, CDR2 FQGNSA. This CDR3 has 13 residues. V lost 5 bases to trimming and J lost 7 bases, with 12 bases between them. The CDR3 DNA is TGTGCCAGCAGCACGGGAGGCGGGCAGCCCCAGCATTTT. Encoded protein: CASSTGGGQPQHF.

V is TRBV7-6 and J is TRBJ2-1; 13 nucleotides agree with TRBD2. The CDR3 totals 14 residues. Germline CDR1 reads SGHVS; CDR2 reads FNYEAQ. V trimming: 4 bases; J trimming: 13 bases; junction bases outside the gene matches: 7. This CDR3 reads CASSSGTSGMLQFF. The CDR3 coding sequence is TGTGCCAGCAGCTCCGGGACTAGCGGGATGCTACAGTTCTTC.

The chain joins TRBV7-2 to TRBJ2-7; 8 bases match TRBD2. The trim removed 0 bases at V and 5 bases at J, leaving 3 bases unmatched. CDR1 and CDR2 (germline): SGHTA, FQGNSA. The CDR3 sequence is 14 residues long. CDR3 in DNA: TGTGCCAGCAGCTTAGCGTGGGGACTAGACGAGCAGTACTTC. As protein: CASSLAWGLDEQYF.

The V call is TRBV7-2, the J call TRBJ1-3; D perhaps matches TRBD1 (6 bases). Looked up from germline, CDR1 is SGHTA and CDR2 is FQGNSA. V lost 6 bases and J lost 3, with 9 bases in between. The CDR3 contains 13 residues. CDR3 coding DNA: TGTGCCAGCAGTCGACAGGTTGGAAACACCATATATTTT. The encoded protein is CASSRQVGNTIYF.

The chain combines TRBV6-5 with TRBJ2-2, with D possibly being TRBD1 (5 bases). Trimming took off 4 bases at V and 0 bases at J, with 9 bases between the two ends. Germline V gene lookup returns CDR1 MNHEY and CDR2 SVGAGI. This CDR3 has 15 amino acids. Written as DNA, the CDR3 is TGTGCCAGCAGTTGGAGACAGACGAACACCGGGGAGCTGTTTTTT. Amino acid sequence: CASSWRQTNTGELFF.

V gene TRBV7-8 combines with J gene TRBJ2-1; 11 bases agree with TRBD2. Per the germline V gene, CDR1 is SGHVS and CDR2 is FQNEAQ. The junction had 3 bases not matched to a gene; V was cut back by 4 bases and J by 4 bases. This CDR3 has 15 amino acids. For the CDR3, the DNA is TGTGCCAGCAGCTCGACTAGCGGGATATACAATGAGCAGTTCTTC. It encodes CASSSTSGIYNEQFF.

This chain joins TRBV27 and TRBJ1-2; possible D gene TRBD1, 6 bases. The CDR3 runs to 14 residues. Germline CDR1 and CDR2: MNHEY and SMNVEV (reference sequence). The V end lost 7 bases, the J end lost 8 bases, and 20 bases lay between the germline ends. Written as DNA, the CDR3 is TGTGCCAGCACCCCGTCAGGGGCTCAGCGCGGCTACACCTTC. Translating it yields CASTPSGAQRGYTF.

The rearrangement uses TRBV27 and TRBJ2-3, with D perhaps TRBD1 (6 bases). The CDR3 has 15 residues. CDR1 is MNHEY, CDR2 SMNVEV, per germline (reference sequence). Between the trimmed V and J ends, which lost 1 base and 10 bases, there was a span of 18 bases. The CDR3 protein is CASSLLSRGSSAQYF. The CDR3 bases are TGTGCCAGCAGTTTATTGTCTAGGGGGAGTAGTGCGCAGTATTTT.

This rearrangement joins TRBV4-3 to TRBJ1-6; 7 bases align to TRBD1. The germline gives CDR1 LGHNA, CDR2 YSLEER. This CDR3 has 17 amino acids. With 3 bases clipped from V and 4 bases from J, the junction kept 9 bases outside the gene matches. The CDR3 DNA sequence: TGCGCCAGCAGCCAGATCACCACAGGGGAGTATAATTCACCCCTCCACTTT. Its translation: CASSQITTGEYNSPLHF.

The V call is TRBV10-3, the J call TRBJ2-7; 7 bases are a match to TRBD1. The germline CDR1 and CDR2 sequences are ENHRY and SYGVKD. The V segment lost 4 bases and the J segment 3 bases; nucleotides outside the gene matches: 0. The CDR3 totals 12 residues. The CDR3: CAISGQGYEQYF. In DNA form, the CDR3 reads TGTGCCATCAGTGGACAGGGCTACGAGCAGTACTTC.

J is TRBJ1-6 and V is TRBV4-3; 9 bases agree with TRBD1. V was pared by 1 base and J by 9 bases, with 13 bases of the junction left unmatched. Germline CDR1 LGHNA, CDR2 YSLEER. The CDR3 consists of 18 residues. As DNA, the CDR3 is TGCGCCAGCAGCCAAGTATACGGTGATGGGGACAGGGCTTCACCCCTCCACTTT. It codes for CASSQVYGDGDRASPLHF.

The chain employs TRBV19 and TRBJ1-1; D unresolved. CDR3 length: 15 residues. Germline V CDR1 and CDR2: LNHDA, SQIVND (reference sequence). V shed 2 bases and J shed 2 bases, with 12 bases lying between them. CDR3 amino acids: CASSIIARVNTEAFF. For the CDR3, the DNA is TGTGCCAGTAGTATAATCGCGCGGGTAAACACTGAAGCTTTCTTT.

This chain links TRBV11-2 with TRBJ2-5; a possible D gene is TRBD2 (7 bases). The V gene lost 7 bases and the J gene lost 5 bases, with 14 bases spanning the gap. The CDR3 is 13 amino acids. CDR1 and CDR2 (germline): SGHAT, FQNNGV. The CDR3 region has the DNA TGTGCCAGCAAGGGGGGGAGCCAGGAGACCCAGTACTTC. It specifies CASKGGSQETQYF. The full variable domain, in which reference TRBV11-2 and TRBJ2-5 provide the parts outside the CDR3, is EAGVAQSPRYKIIEKRQSVAFWCNPISGHATLYWYQQILGQGPKLLIQFQNNGVVDDSQLPKDRFSAERLKGVDSTLKIQPAKLEDSAVYLCASKGGSQETQYFGPGTRLLVL.

The gene calls are TRBV5-1 and TRBJ2-5; D is ambiguous. The germline V and J ends were trimmed by 0 bases and 4 bases, with 10 bases remaining between them. The CDR3 is 14 amino acids. Germline V lookup: CDR1 SGHRS, CDR2 YFSETQ. In DNA, the CDR3 is TGCGCCAGCAGCTTGGCCCTAGACCTAGAGACCCAGTACTTC. As protein: CASSLALDLETQYF.

V is TRBV5-4 and J is TRBJ2-1, with TRBD2 matching over 12 bases. J was trimmed by 10 bases and V by 0 bases; bases with no gene match: 8. Germline V gene data show CDR1 as SGHNT and CDR2 as YYREEE (reference sequence). This CDR3 contains 16 residues. CDR3 loop: CASSLGKTSGGGEQFF. In DNA form, the CDR3 reads TGTGCCAGCAGCTTGGGGAAGACTAGCGGGGGTGGGGAGCAGTTCTTC.

The V call is TRBV7-2, the J call TRBJ2-4; 7 bases fit TRBD1. The CDR3 has 12 residues. V trimming: 5 bases; J trimming: 13 bases; junction bases outside the gene matches: 8. Per the germline V gene, CDR1 is SGHTA and CDR2 is FQGNSA. The CDR3 reads CASSQRQGPQYF. The CDR3 DNA reads TGTGCCAGCAGCCAAAGACAGGGTCCCCAGTACTTC.

The rearrangement links TRBV29-1 to TRBJ1-2; 7 bases are shared with TRBD1. Germline lookup yields CDR1 SQVTM and CDR2 ANQGSEA. The V and J ends lost 3 bases and 4 bases, in that order; junction bases with no gene match: 5. This CDR3 region has 13 residues. The CDR3 is CSVEGTEPYGYTF. CDR3 in DNA: TGCAGCGTTGAGGGGACAGAGCCCTATGGCTACACCTTC. The whole variable domain, remainder taken from reference TRBV29-1 and TRBJ1-2, is SAVISQKPSRDICQRGTSLTIQCQVDSQVTMMFWYRQQPGQSLTLIATANQGSEATYESGFVIDKFPISRPNLTFSTLTVSNMSPEDSSIYLCSVEGTEPYGYTFGSGTRLTVV.

The CDR3 loop reads CASSLGTVNSPLHF. CDR3 DNA: TGTGCCAGCAGCTTAGGGACAGTTAATTCACCCCTCCACTTT. V and J are TRBV7-9 and TRBJ1-6, with D perhaps TRBD1 (6 bases). V was trimmed by 1 base and J by 6 bases, leaving 7 bases between them. CDR3 length: 14 amino acids. Looked up from germline, CDR1 is SEHNR and CDR2 is FQNEAQ (reference sequence).

This chain uses TRBV6-6 with TRBJ1-1; no clear D. The CDR3 is made up of 11 amino acids. V gave up 6 bases and J gave up 5 bases, with 7 bases separating them. CDR1 is MNHNY and CDR2 is SVGAGI in the germline V gene (reference sequence). The CDR3 here is CASSRDTEAFF. The CDR3 bases are TGTGCCAGCAGCCGAGATACTGAAGCTTTCTTT.

This rearrangement joins TRBV7-2 to TRBJ2-5; 14 bases line up with TRBD2. The trim removed 0 bases at V and 2 bases at J, leaving 2 bases unmatched. The CDR3 length is 17 residues. CDR1 is SGHTA, CDR2 FQGNSA, per germline. CDR3 sequence reads: CASSLAGTSGGQETQYF. Here the CDR3 DNA reads TGTGCCAGCAGCTTAGCCGGGACTAGCGGGGGACAAGAGACCCAGTACTTC.

The chain couples TRBV4-3 to TRBJ2-7; 9 positions match TRBD1. Per the germline V gene, CDR1 is LGHNA and CDR2 is YSLEER. The CDR3 covers 16 residues. V dropped 1 base and J dropped 2; count of bases not matched to a gene: 6. The CDR3 sequence: CASSQVDGTGTYEQYF. The CDR3 DNA is TGCGCCAGCAGCCAAGTCGACGGGACAGGGACCTACGAGCAGTACTTC.

The rearrangement uses TRBV7-2 and TRBJ1-1; D remains unclear. Trimming left V 1 base short and J 0 bases short, with 9 bases between. The CDR3 contains 15 residues. In germline, CDR1 is SGHTA, CDR2 FQGNSA. CDR3 coding DNA: TGTGCCAGCAGCTTAGGGACGGGAATGAACACTGAAGCTTTCTTT. It encodes CASSLGTGMNTEAFF.

V usage is TRBV10-2 and J usage is TRBJ2-1, with TRBD2 as a possible D gene (5 bases). Germline loops: CDR1 WSHSY, CDR2 SAAADI. The V gene lost 8 bases and the J gene lost 4 bases, with 6 bases spanning the gap. The length of the CDR3 is 11 residues. CDR3 sequence: CASRDYNEQFF. CDR3 DNA sequence: TGCGCCAGCCGGGATTACAATGAGCAGTTCTTC.

The chain uses TRBV5-5 and TRBJ1-5; TRBD1 is a possible D gene (5 bases). V gave up 0 bases and J gave up 1 base, with 11 bases separating them. CDR1 and CDR2 from the germline V gene are SGHKS and YYEKEE (reference sequence). This CDR3 has 16 amino acids. The CDR3 region is CASSLGGGASNQPQHF. Here the CDR3 DNA reads TGTGCCAGCAGCTTGGGGGGTGGGGCAAGCAATCAGCCCCAGCATTTT.

The chain carries TRBV5-6 and TRBJ2-1; no clear D. Between the trimmed V and J ends, which lost 4 bases and 2 bases, there was a span of 19 bases. Germline V gene sequence: CDR1 SGHDT, CDR2 YYEEEE. This CDR3 has 17 amino acids. This CDR3 reads CASSVQLSPSPYNEQFF. CDR3 bases: TGTGCCAGCAGCGTACAGTTAAGTCCGTCCCCCTACAATGAGCAGTTCTTC.